The rows below give T cell receptor beta chains drawn from one sample of a study. MiXCR was run by TCRdb on the 5' RACE reads, yielding one entry per CDR3 protein. The sample has about 46,000 distinct CDR3 sequences; roughly 28% are singletons. Source material: naive CD4+ T cells sorted from blood. These receptors were obtained from a female donor with breast cancer. The CDR3 runs from the conserved cysteine through the conserved F or W. Clone size is shown for a subset of rows, as once, few, many or a class of expanded clone.

.	TRBJ2-7	TRBV12-3/TRBV12-4	CASSPQQGYEQYF
.	TRBJ2-1	TRBV7-6	CASSSDSSNEQFF
.	TRBJ2-7	TRBV7-8	CASSPTVLTYEQYF
few	TRBJ2-3	TRBV20-1	CSASRSGPGILAGSTDTQYF
few	TRBJ2-3	TRBV5-1	CASSTGNTDTQYF
.	TRBJ2-3	TRBV14	CASSGSGRSVDTQYF
.	TRBJ2-3	TRBV5-1	CTSTSGGRTDTQYF
many	TRBJ1-5	TRBV7-2	CASSLGPTGSQPQHF
.	TRBJ1-2	TRBV19	CASSIRQGVNYDYTF
few	TRBJ2-5	TRBV30	CAWSVGGGLGETQYF
few	TRBJ2-7	TRBV27	CASSSRDRGSYEQYF
few	TRBJ2-5	TRBV6-1	CAAGRDRQETQYF
few	TRBJ1-1	TRBV5-1	CASSRQGQGNTEAFF
.	TRBJ2-2	TRBV2	CASKWRADGELFF
few	TRBJ1-2	TRBV6-2/TRBV6-3	CASSYAGHRVDGYTF
.	TRBJ2-2	TRBV25-1	CASSDPGQGGTGELFF
.	TRBJ1-5	TRBV20-1	CSAREPAVKAGYQPQHF
.	TRBJ2-7	TRBV29-1	CSVEDREYEQYF
few	TRBJ1-4	TRBV15	CATSRKKAINEKLFF
.	TRBJ2-5	TRBV4-2	CASSQEGGRPETQYF
many	TRBJ2-5	TRBV12-3/TRBV12-4	CASSNTGMQETQYF
.	TRBJ2-5	TRBV27	CASSQGELAGEETQYF
.	TRBJ1-6	TRBV7-9	CASSLLGQVHSPLHF
many	TRBJ1-1	TRBV6-6	CASREVGRTEAFF
few	TRBJ2-5	TRBV5-1	CASCTSGRNQETQYF
.	TRBJ2-3	TRBV5-1	CASSLSTGPGTDTQYF
.	TRBJ2-7	TRBV18	CASSPQQGAHEQYF